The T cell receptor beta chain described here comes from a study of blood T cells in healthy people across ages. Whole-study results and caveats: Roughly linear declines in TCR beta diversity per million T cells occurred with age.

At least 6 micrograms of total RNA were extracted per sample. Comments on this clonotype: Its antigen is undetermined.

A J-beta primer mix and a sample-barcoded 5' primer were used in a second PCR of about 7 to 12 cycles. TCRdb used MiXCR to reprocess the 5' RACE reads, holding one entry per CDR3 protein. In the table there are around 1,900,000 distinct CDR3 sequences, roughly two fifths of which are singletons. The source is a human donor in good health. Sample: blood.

The CDR3 nucleotides are TGTGCCAGCAGTTTAACCGGGACTGCTCTCGGGGAGCAGTTCTTC. Residues: CASSLTGTALGEQFF. This chain links TRBV27 with TRBJ2-1; D might be TRBD2 (6 bases). The CDR3 is made up of 15 amino acids. The germline CDR1 and CDR2 sequences are MNHEY and SMNVEV (reference sequence). Deletions cut 2 bases from V and 10 bases from J, with 18 bases between.